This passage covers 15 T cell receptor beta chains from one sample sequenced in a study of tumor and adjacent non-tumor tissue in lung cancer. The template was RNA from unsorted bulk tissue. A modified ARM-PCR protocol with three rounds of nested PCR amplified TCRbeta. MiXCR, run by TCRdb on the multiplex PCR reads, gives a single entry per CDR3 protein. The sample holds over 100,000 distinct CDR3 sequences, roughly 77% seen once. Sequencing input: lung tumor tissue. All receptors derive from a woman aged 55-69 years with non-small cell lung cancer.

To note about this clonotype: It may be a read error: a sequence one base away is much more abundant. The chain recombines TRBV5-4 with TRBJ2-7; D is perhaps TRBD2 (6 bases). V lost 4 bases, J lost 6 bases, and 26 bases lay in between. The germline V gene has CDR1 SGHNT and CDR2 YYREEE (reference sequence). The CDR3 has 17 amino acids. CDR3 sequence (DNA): TGTGCCAGCAGCCCCGGGATTAGCGGCCCCCGGCCCAGCGAGCAGTACTTC. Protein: CASSPGISGPRPSEQYF. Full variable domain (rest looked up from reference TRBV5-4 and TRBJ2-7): ETGVTQSPTHLIKTRGQQVTLRCSSQSGHNTVSWYQQALGQGPQFIFQYYREEENGRGNFPPRFSGLQFPNYSSELNVNALELDDSALYLCASSPGISGPRPSEQYFGPGTRLTVT.

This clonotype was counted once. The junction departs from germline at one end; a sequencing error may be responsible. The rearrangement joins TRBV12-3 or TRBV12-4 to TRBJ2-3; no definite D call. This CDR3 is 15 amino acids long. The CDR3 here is CAGSLLGFYTDAQYF. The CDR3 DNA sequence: TGTGCCGGCAGTTTGCTGGGGTTCTACACAGATGCGCAGTATTTT.

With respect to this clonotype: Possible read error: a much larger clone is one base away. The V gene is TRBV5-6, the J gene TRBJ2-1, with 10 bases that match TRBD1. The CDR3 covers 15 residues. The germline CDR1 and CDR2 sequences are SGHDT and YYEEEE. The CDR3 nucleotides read TGTGCCAGAAGCTTGACAGGGGGCGCGTACAATGAGCAGTTCTTC. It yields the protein CARSLTGGAYNEQFF.

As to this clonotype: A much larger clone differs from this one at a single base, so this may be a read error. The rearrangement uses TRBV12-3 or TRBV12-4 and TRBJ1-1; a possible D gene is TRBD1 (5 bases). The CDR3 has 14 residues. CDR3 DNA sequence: TGTGCCTGCAGTAAAGACAGACTGAACACTGAAGCTTTCTTT. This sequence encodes CACSKDRLNTEAFF.

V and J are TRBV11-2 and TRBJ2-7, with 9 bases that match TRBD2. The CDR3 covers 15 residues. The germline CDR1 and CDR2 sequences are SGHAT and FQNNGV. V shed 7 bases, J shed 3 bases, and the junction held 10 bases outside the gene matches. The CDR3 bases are TGTGCCAGCATCTACGGGACTAGCTGGAGCTACGAGCAGTACGTC. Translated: CASIYGTSWSYEQYV.

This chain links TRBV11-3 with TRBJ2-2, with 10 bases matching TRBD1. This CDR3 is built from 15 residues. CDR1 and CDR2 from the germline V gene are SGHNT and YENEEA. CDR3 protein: CVGSPGTGVTGELFF. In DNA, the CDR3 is TGTGTTGGCAGCCCTGGGACAGGGGTTACCGGGGAGCTGTTTTTT.

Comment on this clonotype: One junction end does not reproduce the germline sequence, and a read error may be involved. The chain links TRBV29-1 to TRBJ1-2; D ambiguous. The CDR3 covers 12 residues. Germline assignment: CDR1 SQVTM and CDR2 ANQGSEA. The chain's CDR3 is CSVLGSPYGYTF. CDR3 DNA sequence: TGTAGCGTTCTCGGCAGCCCTTATGGCTACACCTTC.

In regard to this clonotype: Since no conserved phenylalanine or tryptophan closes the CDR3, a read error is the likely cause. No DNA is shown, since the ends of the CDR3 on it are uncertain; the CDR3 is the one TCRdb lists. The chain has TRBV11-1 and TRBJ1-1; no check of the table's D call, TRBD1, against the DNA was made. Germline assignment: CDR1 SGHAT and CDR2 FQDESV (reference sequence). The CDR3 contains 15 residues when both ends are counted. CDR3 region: CASSTQQGINTEVFC.

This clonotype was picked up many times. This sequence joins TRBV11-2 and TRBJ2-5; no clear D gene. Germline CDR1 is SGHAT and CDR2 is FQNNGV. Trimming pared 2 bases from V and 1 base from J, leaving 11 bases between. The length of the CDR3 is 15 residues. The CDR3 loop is CASSLSPERQETQYF. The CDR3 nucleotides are TGTGCCAGCAGCTTAAGCCCTGAGCGCCAAGAGACCCAGTACTTC.

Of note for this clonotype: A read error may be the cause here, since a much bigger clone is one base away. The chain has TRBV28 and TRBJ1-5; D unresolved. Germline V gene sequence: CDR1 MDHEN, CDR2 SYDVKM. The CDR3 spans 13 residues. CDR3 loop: CASSFNSNQPQRF. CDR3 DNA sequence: TGTGCCAGCAGCTTTAATAGCAATCAGCCCCAGCGTTTT.

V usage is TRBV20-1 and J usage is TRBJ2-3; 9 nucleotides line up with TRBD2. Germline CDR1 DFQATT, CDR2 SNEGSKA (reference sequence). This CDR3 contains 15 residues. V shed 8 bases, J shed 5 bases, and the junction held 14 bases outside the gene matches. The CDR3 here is CSQTSRAGGQDTQYF. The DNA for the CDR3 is TGCAGTCAAACTTCTCGAGCGGGGGGACAAGATACGCAGTATTTT.

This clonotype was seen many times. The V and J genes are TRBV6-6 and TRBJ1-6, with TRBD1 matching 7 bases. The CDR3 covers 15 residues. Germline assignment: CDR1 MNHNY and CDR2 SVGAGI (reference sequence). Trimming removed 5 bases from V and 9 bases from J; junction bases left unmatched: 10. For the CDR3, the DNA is TGTGCCAGCAGTGGAACAGGGGAGGGCGGTTCACCCCTCCACTTT. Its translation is CASSGTGEGGSPLHF.

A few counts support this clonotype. Here the CDR3 reads CASSYGISVSYEQYF. The CDR3 DNA reads as TGTGCCAGCAGCTATGGGATTAGCGTGAGCTACGAGCAGTACTTC. This sequence joins TRBV11-2 and TRBJ2-7; D is possibly TRBD2 (5 bases). CDR1 and CDR2 from the germline V gene are SGHAT and FQNNGV. This CDR3 comprises 15 residues. V was trimmed by 4 bases and J by 3 bases, leaving 16 bases between them.

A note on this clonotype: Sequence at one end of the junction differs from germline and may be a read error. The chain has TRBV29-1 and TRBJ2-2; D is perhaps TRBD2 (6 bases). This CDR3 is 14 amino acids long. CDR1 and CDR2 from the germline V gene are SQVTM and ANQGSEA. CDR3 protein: CSAGVTDGTGELFF. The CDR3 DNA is TGCAGCGCGGGGGTTACAGATGGCACCGGTGAGCTGTTTTTT.

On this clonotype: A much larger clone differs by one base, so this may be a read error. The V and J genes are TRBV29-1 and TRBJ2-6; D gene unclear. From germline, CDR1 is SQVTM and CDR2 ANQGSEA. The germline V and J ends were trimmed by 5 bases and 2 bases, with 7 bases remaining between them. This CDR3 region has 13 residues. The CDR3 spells CSVQVTGANVLTF. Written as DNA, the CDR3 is TGCAGCGTTCAGGTGACTGGGGCCAACGTCCTGACTTTC.